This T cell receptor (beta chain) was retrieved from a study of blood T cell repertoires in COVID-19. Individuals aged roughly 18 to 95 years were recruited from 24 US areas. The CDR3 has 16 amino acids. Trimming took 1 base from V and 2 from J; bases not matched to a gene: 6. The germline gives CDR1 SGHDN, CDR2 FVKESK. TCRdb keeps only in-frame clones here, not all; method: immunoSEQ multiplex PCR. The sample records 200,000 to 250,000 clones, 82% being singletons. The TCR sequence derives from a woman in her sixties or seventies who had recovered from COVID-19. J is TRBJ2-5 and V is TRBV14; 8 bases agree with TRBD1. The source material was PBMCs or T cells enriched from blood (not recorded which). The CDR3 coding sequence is TGTGCCAGCAGCCAAGGGGACAGGCGATTTCAAGAGACCCAGTACTTC. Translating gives CASSQGDRRFQETQYF.